This TCR beta chain was observed in a study of T-cell memory formation after mild COVID-19 (dated by TCRdb to about 2021). Looking at the study overall: Most TCR sequence clusters were specific to one of the two donors. In two donors, T-cell clones that expanded and contracted after mild COVID-19 were followed by sequencing TCRalpha and TCRbeta repertoires longitudinally. Two young, previously healthy adult volunteers, one female and one male, were included in the cohort.

The trim is 6 bases for V and 9 bases for J, with a gap of 15 bases between the germline ends. Reading from cysteine to phenylalanine, the CDR3 counts 13 amino acids. The DNA shown is the 39-base CDR3, in frame from base 1. CDR1 and CDR2 (SGHTA, FQGNSA) derive from the germline V gene. A word on this clonotype: The specificity of this receptor is unknown. Base-call qualities are not available, and no considerably larger clone is one nucleotide away.

TCRdb shows the sequencer as Illumina NovaSeq 6000. cDNA libraries for TCRalpha and TCRbeta were prepared by 5'RACE using constant-segment primers, with sample barcodes and unique molecular identifiers added. Trizol reagent was used to extract RNA from every sample. Amplification of the libraries took two PCR steps, and the second step added a second sample barcode plus Illumina TruSeq adapters. Sequencing of the libraries was done on an Illumina NovaSeq, producing 2 x 150 bp paired-end reads. In the paper's pipeline: The reads were demultiplexed and collapsed into UMI-guided consensus sequences using migec v1.2.7. Using mixcr v2.1.11, UMI consensuses were aligned to TRA and TRB V and J templates and then assembled into clonotypes. Clonotypes were classified as expanded or contracted when called significant by both edgeR and NoisET, with noise models trained on biological replicates. edgeR calls used a false discovery rate-adjusted p below 0.01 and a log2 fold-change threshold of 1. As an exploratory analysis of dynamics, max-normalized trajectories of the 1000 most abundant clonotypes were examined by PCA with hierarchical clustering. Each responding clone was given a CD4 or CD8 phenotype based on the CD4+ and CD8+ repertoires, which had been sequenced separately. TCRdb's own reprocessing of the public reads used fastp at Q25 and MiXCR and kept productive beta chains. Every CDR3 protein is listed once, alongside the most common genes and DNA of its rows. The V and J calls were not made by the authors but by TCRdb's processing. This sample lists about 400,000 distinct CDR3 sequences; roughly 18% were detected once. The ten largest make up 20% to 25% of the sample.

Results the study describes overall, beyond this receptor: The study included only a couple of mild cases, and larger cohorts that include severe cases with pre-infection samples were judged to be necessary. SARS-CoV-2 specificity of the second-wave clones peaking on day 37 was not confirmed. Contracting CD4+ clones appeared mostly in the CM and EM memory subsets, whereas CD8+ clones were enriched in EMRA. Clones contracting from day 15 to 85 had balanced CD4/CD8 phenotypes, while a second wave expanding from day 15 to 37 was biased towards CD4+. Some responding clones were found in pre-infection memory, which suggests that pre-existing cross-reactive memory T cells took part in the SARS-CoV-2 response.

Ficoll-Paque density gradient centrifugation was the method used to isolate PBMCs. The sequence is built from TRBV7-2 and TRBJ2-4; no confident D gene assignment can be made. The sample was PBMCs or a T cell subset sorted from them (not recorded which). The TCR comes from a man aged 18 to 29 who had mild COVID-19 (a few samples of this study predate the infection). The sample titles of this study are shuffled in the database, so cell type and time point are left out; the donor was told from shared clones. The encoded CDR3 is CASSLAVISIQYF. The DNA reads as follows: TGTGCCAGCAGTCTTGCCGTTATTAGCATTCAGTACTTC.